A single sample gave rise to the 21 T cell receptor beta chains below, sequenced in a study of blood T cells in healthy people across ages. A second about 7 to 12 cycle PCR used barcoded and J-beta primers. TCRdb redid the calling of the 5' RACE reads with MiXCR, one entry per CDR3 protein. Among more than 800,000 distinct CDR3 sequences listed, about 28% were seen once. The specimen sequenced was blood. These receptor sequences come from a woman older than 75 in good health.

For this clonotype: This may stem from a read error, because a much larger clone lies one nucleotide away. The chain is built from TRBV7-2 and TRBJ2-7, with 7 bases aligning to TRBD1. V lost 1 base to trimming and J lost 3 bases; unmatched junction nucleotides: 9. Germline V gene sequence: CDR1 SGHTA, CDR2 FQGNSA. This CDR3 contains 16 residues. CDR3 sequence: CASSLGTGVKGYEQYF. CDR3 sequence (DNA): TGTGCCAGCAGCTTAGGAACAGGGGTAAAGGGCTACGAGCAGTACTTC.

The chain couples TRBV2 to TRBJ2-7, with 9 bases matching TRBD1. The CDR3 consists of 18 residues. Per the germline V gene, CDR1 is SNHLY and CDR2 is FYNNEI. V trimming: 8 bases; J trimming: 0 bases; junction bases outside the gene matches: 17. Written as DNA, the CDR3 is TGTGCCAGCCCCAAGTTAGAGTCCGGGACAGGGAGCTCCTACGAGCAGTACTTC. It yields the protein CASPKLESGTGSSYEQYF.

Ten or more counts support this clonotype. The V and J genes are TRBV6-2 or TRBV6-3 and TRBJ2-5, with D perhaps matching TRBD2 (6 bases). The CDR3 totals 15 residues. From germline, CDR1 is MNHEY and CDR2 SVGEGT. Trimming took off 5 bases at V and 5 bases at J, with 18 bases between the two ends. CDR3 DNA sequence: TGTGCCAGCAGTCCAGGAGGGACTCGGAAGGAGACCCAGTACTTC. It translates to CASSPGGTRKETQYF.

The rearrangement uses TRBV20-1 and TRBJ2-5, with 12 bases fitting TRBD2. Germline assignment: CDR1 DFQATT and CDR2 SNEGSKA (reference sequence). There are 17 residues in the CDR3. The V segment lost 0 bases and the J segment 5 bases; nucleotides outside the gene matches: 10. CDR3 DNA sequence: TGCAGTGCTAGAGATTGGGCTAGCGGGGGGGGGCGGGAGACCCAGTACTTC. Translating it yields CSARDWASGGGRETQYF.

The CDR3 nucleotides are TGTGCCAGCAGTTACTCGCCGGGACGGAACTATGGCTACACCTTC. Translated, it gives CASSYSPGRNYGYTF. The rearrangement links TRBV6-5 to TRBJ1-2; perhaps TRBD1 as D (5 bases). Per the germline V gene, CDR1 is MNHEY and CDR2 is SVGAGI. V lost 0 bases and J 2 bases, leaving 10 bases between the germline ends. This CDR3 is 15 amino acids long.

In the case of this clonotype: The junction shows a germline mismatch at one end, possibly a read error. This rearrangement joins TRBV14 to TRBJ2-5; 7 bases align to TRBD2. The CDR3 length is 16 residues. Germline V gene data show CDR1 as SGHDN and CDR2 as FVKESK. The CDR3 DNA is TGTGCCAGCAGCCTTACGCCGGGACTAAAAAGAGAGTCCCAGTACTTC. Translated, it gives CASSLTPGLKRESQYF.

The sample holds many counts of this clonotype. V is TRBV20-1 and J is TRBJ2-5; D tentatively fits TRBD1 or TRBD2 (5 bases each). Looked up from germline, CDR1 is DFQATT and CDR2 is SNEGSKA (reference sequence). V lost 1 base and J 8 bases, leaving 17 bases between the germline ends. The CDR3 sequence is 14 residues long. The CDR3 DNA sequence: TGCAGTGCTAGAGGAGGGGTAGGAGTGGAAACCCAGTACTTC. The encoded protein is CSARGGVGVETQYF.

Only a few counts were recorded for this clonotype. A read error may be the cause here, since a much bigger clone is one base away. The rearrangement uses TRBV7-2 and TRBJ2-5, with D possibly TRBD2 on 5 matching bases. V was shortened by 4 bases and J by 11 bases, with 17 bases between the two germline ends. Germline CDR1 reads SGHTA; CDR2 reads FQGNSA. The length of the CDR3 is 13 residues. The CDR3 nucleotides read TGTGCCAGCAGCTCGAGAGTTAGCGATGAGCAGTACTTC. Protein product: CASSSRVSDEQYF.

This clonotype was seen repeatedly, ten times or more. V and J are TRBV7-8 and TRBJ2-1; 11 bases line up with TRBD1. The V gene end was trimmed by 5 bases and the J gene end by 9 bases; junction bases not matched to a gene: 12. Germline V CDR1 and CDR2: SGHVS, FQNEAQ. CDR3 length equals 16 residues. The CDR3 DNA reads TGTGCCAGCAGCAAGGGGGACAGGGGGTTTACCTCTGAGCAGTTCTTC. Protein product: CASSKGDRGFTSEQFF.

This clonotype was seen ten or more times. DNA for the CDR3: TGTGCCATCGCTCCGGGACAACACTTCTCTGGGGCCAACGTCCTGACTTTC. Its translation: CAIAPGQHFSGANVLTF. The chain links TRBV10-3 to TRBJ2-6; possibly TRBD1 for D (6 bases). The CDR3 extends over 17 amino acids. Deletions cut 8 bases from V and 0 bases from J, with 17 bases between. The V gene's germline CDR1 is ENHRY and CDR2 SYGVKD.

This clonotype was seen many times. This chain joins TRBV7-9 and TRBJ1-5, with a possible D match to TRBD1 (5 bases). Trimming removed 5 bases from V and 5 bases from J, with 28 bases in between. The CDR3 runs to 19 residues. CDR1 SEHNR and CDR2 FQNEAQ come from the germline V gene (reference sequence). The CDR3 protein is CASSRGDLRFSIGDQPQHF. The DNA for the CDR3 is TGTGCCAGCAGCCGCGGGGACTTACGCTTTTCAATTGGGGATCAGCCCCAGCATTTT.

The chain couples TRBV20-1 to TRBJ1-1; D perhaps matches TRBD1 (5 bases). Germline lookup yields CDR1 DFQATT and CDR2 SNEGSKA (reference sequence). The CDR3 contains 14 residues. Trimming took 5 bases from V and 0 from J, leaving 13 bases between them. CDR3 region: CSAPPRGVNTEAFF. The CDR3 bases are TGCAGTGCTCCTCCGCGGGGGGTGAACACTGAAGCTTTCTTT.

Details on this clonotype: A much bigger clone sits one base away, suggesting this may be a read error. The V call is TRBV7-9, the J call TRBJ2-5; D is unclear. The V gene's germline CDR1 is SEHNR and CDR2 FQNEAQ (reference sequence). This CDR3 is built from 15 residues. Trimming removed 5 bases at V and 11 bases at J, with 24 bases between. Here the CDR3 reads CASSQSPQSTNEQYF. For the CDR3, the DNA is TGTGCCAGCAGCCAAAGTCCCCAATCGACCAATGAGCAGTACTTC.

This clonotype was observed at least ten times. The chain uses TRBV30 and TRBJ2-5; D unresolved. Germline V gives CDR1 GTSNPN, CDR2 SVGIG (reference sequence). This CDR3 comprises 15 residues. The V end lost 2 bases, the J end lost 1 base, and 14 bases lay between the germline ends. The CDR3 DNA follows: TGTGCCTGGAGTATGACCCGGACCATCCAAGAGACCCAGTACTTC. It translates to CAWSMTRTIQETQYF.

This clonotype was recorded at least ten times. The chain combines TRBV20-1 with TRBJ1-1, with D uncertain. Trimming took off 6 bases at V and 1 base at J, with 12 bases between the two ends. The CDR3 is 13 residues long. Germline CDR1 and CDR2: DFQATT and SNEGSKA (reference sequence). In DNA form, the CDR3 reads TGCAGTGCCCAGCCGGGTGCGAACACTGAAGCTTTCTTT. Its translation is CSAQPGANTEAFF.

This clonotype has a count of ten or more. The rearrangement joins TRBV29-1 to TRBJ1-1; TRBD1 matches 7 bases. With 7 bases clipped from V and 6 bases from J, the junction kept 5 bases outside the gene matches. Per the germline V gene, CDR1 is SQVTM and CDR2 is ANQGSEA. CDR3 length equals 11 residues. CDR3 in amino acids: CSAGQGAEAFF. CDR3 bases: TGCAGCGCTGGGCAGGGGGCTGAAGCTTTCTTT. Filled out from reference TRBV29-1 and TRBJ1-1, the complete variable domain reads SAVISQKPSRDICQRGTSLTIQCQVDSQVTMMFWYRQQPGQSLTLIATANQGSEATYESGFVIDKFPISRPNLTFSTLTVSNMSPEDSSIYLCSAGQGAEAFFGQGTRLTVV.

The chain couples TRBV12-3 or TRBV12-4 to TRBJ1-5; perhaps TRBD1 as D (5 bases). V lost 1 base, J lost 2 bases, and 12 bases lay in between. The CDR3 totals 16 residues. CDR3 amino acids: CASSLGGRVGNQPQHF. CDR3 nucleotide sequence: TGTGCCAGCAGTTTAGGGGGCAGGGTAGGCAATCAGCCCCAGCATTTT.

The table lists this clonotype with many counts. This chain links TRBV5-6 with TRBJ2-7, with a weak D call TRBD2 (5 bases). V was pared by 1 base and J by 3 bases, with 17 bases between. There are 16 residues in the CDR3. The germline CDR1 and CDR2 sequences are SGHDT and YYEEEE. DNA of the CDR3: TGTGCCAGCAGCTTGTTGACGGACTTAAGAGGCTACGAGCAGTACTTC. Protein: CASSLLTDLRGYEQYF.

Ten or more counts support this clonotype. This chain uses TRBV28 with TRBJ1-2, with D maybe TRBD1 (5 bases). Germline assignment: CDR1 MDHEN and CDR2 SYDVKM. The CDR3 runs 15 residues. V shed 3 bases and J shed 3 bases, with 14 bases lying between them. CDR3 nucleotide sequence: TGTGCCAGCAGTTTGGGTGGGGCGGTAGACTATGGCTACACCTTC. Residues: CASSLGGAVDYGYTF.

This clonotype was seen more than once but under ten times. V usage is TRBV20-1 and J usage is TRBJ2-2; possible D gene TRBD1, 9 bases. Trimming stripped 1 base from V and 2 bases from J, with 23 bases between. Germline lookup yields CDR1 DFQATT and CDR2 SNEGSKA (reference sequence). The CDR3 is made up of 19 amino acids. The CDR3 DNA is TGCAGTGCTAGAGGCGGGGGGACAGGGTCCGGGGGAAACACCGGGGAGCTGTTTTTT. Its protein product is CSARGGGTGSGGNTGELFF.

For this clonotype: One end of the junction is discordant with germline, which a read error may explain. The chain links TRBV5-1 to TRBJ1-5; D not certain. The CDR3 is made up of 14 amino acids. Germline CDR1 and CDR2: SGHRS and YFSETQ. CDR3 region: CANSLESSNQPQHF. CDR3 in DNA: TGCGCCAACAGCTTGGAGTCTAGCAATCAGCCCCAGCATTTT.